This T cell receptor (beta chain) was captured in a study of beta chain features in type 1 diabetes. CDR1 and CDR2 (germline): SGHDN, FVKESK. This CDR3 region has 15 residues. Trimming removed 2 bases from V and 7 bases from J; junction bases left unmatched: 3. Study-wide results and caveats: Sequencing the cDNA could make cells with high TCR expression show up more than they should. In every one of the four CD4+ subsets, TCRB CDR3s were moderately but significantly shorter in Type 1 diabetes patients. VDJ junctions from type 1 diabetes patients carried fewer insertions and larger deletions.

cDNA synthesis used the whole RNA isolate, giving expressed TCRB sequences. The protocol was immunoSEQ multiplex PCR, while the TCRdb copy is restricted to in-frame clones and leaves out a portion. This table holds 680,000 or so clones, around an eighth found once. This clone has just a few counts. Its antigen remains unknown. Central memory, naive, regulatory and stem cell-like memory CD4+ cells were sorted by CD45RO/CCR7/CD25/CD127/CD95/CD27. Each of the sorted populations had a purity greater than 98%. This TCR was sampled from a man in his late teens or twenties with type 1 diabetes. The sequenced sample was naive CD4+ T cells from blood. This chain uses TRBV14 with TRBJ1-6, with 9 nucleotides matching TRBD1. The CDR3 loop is CASSQTGTGNSPLHF. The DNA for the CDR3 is TGTGCCAGCAGCCAAACCGGGACAGGGAATTCACCCCTCCACTTT.